This TCR beta chain was captured by sequencing in a study of blood T cell repertoires in COVID-19. Study-level background: PBMCs, B-cell-depleted T cells, or T cells provided the cDNA or gDNA that made up the material.

V was cut by 4 bases and J by 4 bases, with 9 bases left in between. CDR3 length equals 13 residues. Germline V gene lookup returns CDR1 SGHRS and CDR2 YFSETQ. How the authors handled the data: Estimated nucleated cell counts came from reference gene primer amplification. Sequencing used immunoSEQ multiplex PCR; TCRdb keeps in-frame clones, though not all of them. D and trimming come from the DNA, and the V and J calls and clone size come from that table. The sample contains some 170,000 clones, 75% to 80% of which appear only once. V usage is TRBV5-1 and J usage is TRBJ1-3; tentative D call: TRBD1 (6 bases). The clonotype was recovered from a woman in her forties or fifties with active or convalescent COVID-19. The sequencing input was peripheral blood. CDR3 amino acids: CASSPGTGNTIYF. CDR3 DNA: TGCGCCAGCAGCCCTGGGACAGGAAACACCATATATTTT.